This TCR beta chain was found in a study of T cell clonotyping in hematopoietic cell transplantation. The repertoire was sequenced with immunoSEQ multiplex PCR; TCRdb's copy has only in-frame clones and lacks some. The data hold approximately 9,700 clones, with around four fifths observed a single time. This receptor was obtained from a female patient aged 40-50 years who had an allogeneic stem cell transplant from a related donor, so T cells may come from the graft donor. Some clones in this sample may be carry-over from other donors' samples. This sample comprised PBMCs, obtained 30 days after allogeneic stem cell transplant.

CDR3 in amino acids: CASSSRTGPYEQYF. The CDR3 DNA reads as TGCGCCAGCAGCTCCCGGACTGGCCCCTACGAGCAGTACTTC. The chain uses TRBV4-3 and TRBJ2-7; D perhaps matches TRBD2 (5 bases). CDR1 and CDR2 from the germline V gene are LGHNA and YSLEER. The CDR3 loop spans 14 amino acids. Between the trimmed V and J ends, which lost 5 bases and 2 bases, there was a span of 13 bases.